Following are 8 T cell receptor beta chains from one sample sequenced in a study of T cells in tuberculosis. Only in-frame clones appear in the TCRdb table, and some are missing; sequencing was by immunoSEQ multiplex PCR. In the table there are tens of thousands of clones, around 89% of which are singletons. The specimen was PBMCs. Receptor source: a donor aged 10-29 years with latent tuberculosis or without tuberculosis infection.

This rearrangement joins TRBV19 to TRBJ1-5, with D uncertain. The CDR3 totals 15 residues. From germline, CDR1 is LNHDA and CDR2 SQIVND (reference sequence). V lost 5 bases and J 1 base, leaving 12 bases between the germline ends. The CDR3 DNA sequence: TGTGCCAGTAGTGGGGAGGGCTTAAGCAATCAGCCCCAGCATTTT. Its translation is CASSGEGLSNQPQHF.

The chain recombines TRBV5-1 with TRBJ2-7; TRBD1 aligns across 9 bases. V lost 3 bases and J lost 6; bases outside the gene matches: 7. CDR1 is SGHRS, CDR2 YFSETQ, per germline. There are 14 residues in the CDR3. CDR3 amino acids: CASSSRDRAGEQYF. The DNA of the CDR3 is TGCGCCAGCAGCTCCCGGGACAGGGCCGGCGAGCAGTACTTC.

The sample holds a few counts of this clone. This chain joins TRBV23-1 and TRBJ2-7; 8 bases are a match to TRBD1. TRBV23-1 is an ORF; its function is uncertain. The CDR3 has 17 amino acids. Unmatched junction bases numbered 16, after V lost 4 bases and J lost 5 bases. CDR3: CASSPPAPRQGRNEQYF. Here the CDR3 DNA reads TGCGCCAGCAGTCCACCTGCTCCCCGACAGGGGCGCAACGAGCAGTACTTC.

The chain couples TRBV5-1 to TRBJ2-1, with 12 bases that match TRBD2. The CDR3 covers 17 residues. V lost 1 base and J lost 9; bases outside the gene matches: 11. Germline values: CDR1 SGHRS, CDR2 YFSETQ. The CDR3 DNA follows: TGCGCCAGCAGCTTGAATTTTGCTAGCGGGGGGGCCATTGAGCAGTTCTTC. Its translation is CASSLNFASGGAIEQFF. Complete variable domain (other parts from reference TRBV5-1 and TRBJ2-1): KAGVTQTPRYLIKTRGQQVTLSCSPISGHRSVSWYQQTPGQGLQFLFEYFSETQRNKGNFPGRFSGRQFSNSRSEMNVSTLELGDSALYLCASSLNFASGGAIEQFFGPGTRLTVL.

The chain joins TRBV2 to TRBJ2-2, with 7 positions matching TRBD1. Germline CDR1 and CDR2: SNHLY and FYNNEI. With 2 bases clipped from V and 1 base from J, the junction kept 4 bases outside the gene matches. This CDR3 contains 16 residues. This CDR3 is CASSEKGGLNTGELFF. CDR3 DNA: TGTGCCAGCAGTGAAAAAGGGGGCCTGAACACCGGGGAGCTGTTTTTT.

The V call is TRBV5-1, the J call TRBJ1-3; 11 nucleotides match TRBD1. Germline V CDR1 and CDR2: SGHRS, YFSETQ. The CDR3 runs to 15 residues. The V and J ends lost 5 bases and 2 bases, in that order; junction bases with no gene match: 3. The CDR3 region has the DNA TGCGCCAGCAGGCCGGGACAGGGGGCTGGAAACACCATATATTTT. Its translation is CASRPGQGAGNTIYF.

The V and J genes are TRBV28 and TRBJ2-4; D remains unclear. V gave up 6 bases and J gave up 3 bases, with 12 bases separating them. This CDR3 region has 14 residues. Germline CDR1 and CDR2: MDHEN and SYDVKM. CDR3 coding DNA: TGTGCCAGCAGCTTAAGCCCCGGCAAAAACATTCAGTACTTC. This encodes CASSLSPGKNIQYF. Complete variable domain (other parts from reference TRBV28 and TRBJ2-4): DVKVTQSSRYLVKRTGEKVFLECVQDMDHENMFWYRQDPGLGLRLIYFSYDVKMKEKGDIPEGYSVSREKKERFSLILESASTNQTSMYLCASSLSPGKNIQYFGAGTRLSVL.

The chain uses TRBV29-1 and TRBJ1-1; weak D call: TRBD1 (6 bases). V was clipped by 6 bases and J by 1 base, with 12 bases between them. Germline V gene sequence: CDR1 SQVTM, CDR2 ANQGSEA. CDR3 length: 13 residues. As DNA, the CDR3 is TGCAGCGTGAGAGGGGGAGCGAACACTGAAGCTTTCTTT. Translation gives CSVRGGANTEAFF.